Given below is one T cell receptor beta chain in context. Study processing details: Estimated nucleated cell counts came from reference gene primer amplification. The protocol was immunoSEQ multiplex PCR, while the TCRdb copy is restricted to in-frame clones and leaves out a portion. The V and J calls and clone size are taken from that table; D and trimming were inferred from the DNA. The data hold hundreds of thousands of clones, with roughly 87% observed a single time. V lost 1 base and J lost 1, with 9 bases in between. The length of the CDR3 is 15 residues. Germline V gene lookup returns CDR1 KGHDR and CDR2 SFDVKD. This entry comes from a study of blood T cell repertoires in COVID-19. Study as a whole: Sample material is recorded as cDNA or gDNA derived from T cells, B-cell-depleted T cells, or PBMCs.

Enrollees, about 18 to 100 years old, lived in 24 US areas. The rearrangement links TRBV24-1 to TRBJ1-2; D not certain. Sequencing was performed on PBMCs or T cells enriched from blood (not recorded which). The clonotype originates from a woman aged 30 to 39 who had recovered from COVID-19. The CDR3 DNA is TGTGCCACCAGTGATTTTTCAGGAGGTAACTATGGCTACACCTTC. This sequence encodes CATSDFSGGNYGYTF.